Only a few counts were recorded for the clone carrying this T cell receptor beta chain. Its antigen remains unknown. TCRdb ran MiXCR on the 5' RACE reads and lists one entry per CDR3 protein. The sample has about 210,000 distinct CDR3 sequences; 10% to 13% are singletons. Germline lookup yields CDR1 MNHEY and CDR2 SVGEGT. The CDR3 is 15 amino acids. The V end was cut by 5 bases, the J end by 4 bases, with 14 bases between. The data were taken from a study of T-cell memory formation after mild COVID-19. Study summary: Across donors, TCR clusters were largely donor specific. Study-level points and caveats: CD4+ contracting clones lay mainly in CM and EM, CD8+ ones in EMRA. Clones contracting over day 15 to 85 were CD4/CD8 balanced, with later expanders leaning CD4+. Memory from before infection featured some responding clones, which suggests cross-reactive memory joined.

The sequence was obtained from a man aged 18 to 29 who had mild COVID-19 (a few samples of this study predate the infection). Cell type and time point are not known. V is TRBV6-2 or TRBV6-3 and J is TRBJ2-2, with D possibly matching TRBD1 (6 bases). Sequencing input: PBMCs or a T cell subset sorted from them (not recorded which). The CDR3 is CASSDPQGFTGELFF. The CDR3 nucleotides read TGTGCCAGCAGTGACCCACAGGGATTCACCGGGGAGCTGTTTTTT.